This TCR beta chain was observed in a study of graft-versus-host responses after intestinal transplantation. Study context: Recipients had transplants, and these were multivisceral, liver-intestinal, or isolated intestinal. Study findings and constraints: GvH clones occurred in recipient marrow; some first appeared in ileum or blood. Where graft-donor T cell macrochimerism was present, patients had high graft-versus-host to host-versus-graft clonal ratios in allografts.

The repertoire was sequenced with immunoSEQ multiplex PCR; TCRdb's copy has only in-frame clones and lacks some. The sample contains about 15,000 clones, about 30% of which appear only once. Trimming removed 1 base from V and 2 bases from J; junction bases left unmatched: 9. The CDR3 spans 18 residues. CDR1 is LGHNA, CDR2 YSLEER, per germline. This clone was picked up a small number of times. Responders that carried the CFSE label, around 200,000 of them, were plated with around 200,000 irradiated, violet-dye-labeled stimulator cells. Proliferating responders of the CD3+CD4+ and CD3+CD8+ phenotypes with low CFSE were sorted after the reaction.

The sample consisted of alloreactive CD8+ T cells from a mixed lymphocyte reaction culture, taken before intestinal transplant. The subset here: CFSE-low proliferating T cells sorted from approximately 6-day pre-transplant mixed lymphocyte reaction (GvH or HvG direction). The chain is built from TRBV4-3 and TRBJ2-1, with TRBD2 identical over 9 bases. The clonotype was recovered from a human patient who received an intestinal transplant. Here the CDR3 reads CASSQVFPLAGAYNEQFF. The CDR3 bases are TGCGCCAGCAGCCAAGTGTTCCCATTAGCGGGGGCCTACAATGAGCAGTTCTTC.